This section outlines one T cell receptor (beta chain) sequence together with its context. Antigen specificity is unknown. The sample holds other DNA sequences that translate to the same CDR3. This record belongs to a study of cytomegalovirus exposure and HLA in healthy donors. Study as a whole: Of about 390 genotyped donors, more than 65% grouped in the Caucasian-associated ancestry cluster. Study-level points and caveats: It is likely that the observed cluster of highly shared sequence variants was a sequencing artifact.

With 5 bases clipped from V and 2 bases from J, the junction kept 3 bases outside the gene matches. Germline V gene sequence: CDR1 MNHEY, CDR2 SMNVEV (reference sequence). This CDR3 spans 15 amino acids. Primers for the PCR totalled 60 Vbeta and 13 Jbeta. Here immunoSEQ multiplex PCR was the method, and the copy in TCRdb shows in-frame clones only, minus some. This table has under 200,000 clones, around 68% appearing once. The chain uses TRBV27 and TRBJ2-1; TRBD2 aligns across 10 bases. This sequence was found in a man over 45 in good health and CMV-seronegative. The source material was PBMCs. The CDR3 nucleotides are TGTGCCAGCAGTCCTAGCGGGGGCGCCTACAATGAGCAGTTCTTC. Translation: CASSPSGGAYNEQFF.